This TCR beta chain stems from a study of cytomegalovirus exposure and HLA in healthy donors. The PCR used 60 Vbeta and 13 Jbeta primers. This table comes from immunoSEQ multiplex PCR, and its TCRdb copy is limited to in-frame clones, with some not included. Of approximately 200,000 clones listed, about four fifths are singletons. This clone has just one count. Germline V CDR1 and CDR2: MNHEY, SVGAGI. The CDR3 sequence is 14 residues long. The V end lost 6 bases, the J end lost 0 bases, and 12 bases lay between the germline ends. V and J are TRBV6-5 and TRBJ2-7; D might be TRBD1 (5 bases). The clonotype comes from a woman aged 30 to 39 in good health and CMV-seropositive. The material sequenced was PBMCs. The CDR3 nucleotides are TGTGCCAGCAGAGGGGAATCCGACTCCTACGAGCAGTACTTC. Translating gives CASRGESDSYEQYF.